The 6 T cell receptor beta chains listed next were all sequenced from one sample in a study of blood T cell repertoires in COVID-19. The table came from immunoSEQ multiplex PCR; TCRdb's copy has only in-frame clones and leaves some out. The data hold just under 50,000 clones, with more than 75% observed a single time. The specimen sequenced was peripheral blood. These TCRs come from a human donor in a cohort sampled during active COVID-19.

This chain links TRBV6-5 with TRBJ1-1, with D uncertain. V lost 0 bases, J lost 1 base, and 12 bases lay in between. CDR3 length equals 16 residues. Germline CDR1 is MNHEY and CDR2 is SVGAGI. The CDR3 here is CASSYSGRHSNTEAFF. CDR3 nucleotide sequence: TGTGCCAGCAGTTACTCGGGCAGGCACTCGAACACTGAAGCTTTCTTT.

The rearrangement uses TRBV7-6 and TRBJ2-3, with 12 bases matching TRBD2. CDR3 size: 17 residues. The junction had 3 bases not matched to a gene; V was cut back by 1 base and J by 1 base. From germline, CDR1 is SGHVS and CDR2 FNYEAQ. The DNA of the CDR3 is TGTGCCAGCAGCTTAGAAGCTAGCGGGAGGGGCACAGATACGCAGTATTTT. It specifies CASSLEASGRGTDTQYF.

This chain connects TRBV5-6 to TRBJ1-5; 7 bases are a match to TRBD1. Trimming at V came to 2 bases and at J to 1 base, leaving 6 bases not matched to a gene. This CDR3 contains 16 residues. Looked up from germline, CDR1 is SGHDT and CDR2 is YYEEEE. This CDR3 is CASSLRGRGSNQPQHF. In DNA form, the CDR3 reads TGTGCCAGCAGCTTAAGGGGGCGAGGGAGCAATCAGCCCCAGCATTTT.

This chain links TRBV7-2 with TRBJ1-5; D possibly corresponds to TRBD1 (6 bases). The V end lost 0 bases, the J end lost 5 bases, and 14 bases lay between the germline ends. The CDR3 is 16 amino acids. The germline V gene has CDR1 SGHTA and CDR2 FQGNSA. The CDR3 here is CASSLATGRPYQPQHF. The CDR3 DNA sequence: TGTGCCAGCAGCTTAGCGACAGGACGACCCTATCAGCCCCAGCATTTT.

V usage is TRBV2 and J usage is TRBJ1-6; D remains ambiguous. The germline V and J ends were trimmed by 2 bases and 4 bases, with 6 bases remaining between them. The V gene's germline CDR1 is SNHLY and CDR2 FYNNEI. This CDR3 is 14 amino acids long. The CDR3 DNA is TGTGCCAGCAGTGAATTGAGATATAATTCACCCCTCCACTTT. Protein product: CASSELRYNSPLHF.

The V gene is TRBV3-1 (or the pseudogene TRBV3-2), the J gene TRBJ2-2; maybe TRBD2 (5 bases). The V end was cut by 1 base, the J end by 2 bases, with 5 bases between. This CDR3 region has 14 residues. CDR1 and CDR2 (germline): LGHDT, YNNKEL (reference sequence). DNA for the CDR3: TGTGCCAGCAGCCAAGGGACTAACACCGGGGAGCTGTTTTTT. Translated, it gives CASSQGTNTGELFF.